Sequencing of this T cell receptor beta chain was carried out in a study of cytomegalovirus exposure and HLA in healthy donors. Notes on the study in general: Productive rates of about 90% or about 30% were seen for most TCR beta V segments in an earlier analysis. Fewer N-insertions (relative to the roughly 730-donor mean) were reportedly seen in an Asian-associated ancestry cluster in a later analysis. It was reportedly the case that the classifier diagnosed cytomegalovirus status with high specificity and sensitivity.

This clone has a handful of counts. Its antigen is not identified. Primers: 60 Vbeta forward and 13 Jbeta reverse. TCRdb's table, derived via immunoSEQ multiplex PCR, lists solely in-frame clones and lacks some. The data show 120,000 to 150,000 clones, roughly 80% seen once. This CDR3 has 14 amino acids. Germline V gives CDR1 MGHDK, CDR2 SYGVNS. With 4 bases clipped from V and 2 bases from J, the junction kept 1 base outside the gene matches. Sample: PBMCs. The chain couples TRBV25-1 to TRBJ1-5; 8 nucleotides line up with TRBD1. This receptor was identified in a man younger than 45 in good health and CMV-seropositive. As DNA, the CDR3 is TGTGCCAGCAGTGTGGGACAGGGCAATCAGCCCCAGCATTTT. It yields the protein CASSVGQGNQPQHF.